This T cell receptor beta chain is from a study of T cell responses to AZD1222 COVID-19 vaccine. General study findings and limits: Donors skewed white British and female; clonal diversity was possibly underestimated.

Data came from immunoSEQ multiplex PCR; TCRdb stores just in-frame clones and leaves some out. The sample holds 150,000 to 200,000 clones, approximately 94% seen once. As regards this clone: What it binds is not known.

This CDR3 has 17 residues. Germline CDR1 MNHEY, CDR2 SMNVEV (reference sequence). Trimming removed 5 bases from V and 6 bases from J, with 23 bases in between. The specimen comprised peripheral blood, sampled 28 days after the second dose of the MenACWY control vaccine. The V call is TRBV27, the J call TRBJ1-5; D might be TRBD1 (5 bases). This TCR was recovered from an adult who received the MenACWY meningococcal vaccine as a control. In DNA form, the CDR3 reads TGTGCCAGCAGTCCCATCGGGACGGCGGGGAGGAGTCAGCCCCAGCATTTT. Translation: CASSPIGTAGRSQPQHF.